These 22 T cell receptor beta chains share one sample of origin, sequenced in a study of blood T cells in healthy people across ages. Primed by a sample-barcoded 5' primer and a J-beta primer mix, a second PCR proceeded for 7 to 11 cycles. TCRdb itself ran the 5' RACE reads through MiXCR, one entry per CDR3 protein. This sample yields approximately 810,000 distinct CDR3 sequences, of which about 30% are seen a single time; 15% to 20% belongs to the top ten. The material sequenced was blood. The receptors originated from a woman of 80 years or more in good health.

This clonotype showed up just a few times. The V and J genes are TRBV6-6 and TRBJ2-2; D call uncertain. This CDR3 is built from 15 residues. Trimming took off 6 bases at V and 6 bases at J, with 17 bases between the two ends. Germline-derived CDR1 and CDR2 are MNHNY and SVGAGI (reference sequence). CDR3 loop: CASSTTPIGPGELFF. The CDR3 nucleotides read TGTGCCAGCAGCACTACCCCCATAGGCCCCGGGGAGCTGTTTTTT.

In its sample, this clonotype was seen many times. The J gene is TRBJ2-5, the V gene TRBV5-6; the match to TRBD2 covers 7 bases. With V trimmed by 0 bases and J by 2 bases, 7 bases remained unmatched. CDR1 is SGHDT and CDR2 is YYEEEE in the germline V gene. The CDR3 contains 16 residues. CDR3 sequence (DNA): TGTGCCAGCAGCTTGGAGGCGGGGGAAACACAAGAGACCCAGTACTTC. Protein product: CASSLEAGETQETQYF.

This clonotype came up a few times. The chain is built from TRBV3-1 and TRBJ2-5; 9 nucleotides line up with TRBD1. Looked up from germline, CDR1 is LGHDT and CDR2 is YNNKEL (reference sequence). The CDR3 consists of 13 residues. V shed 4 bases, J shed 11 bases, and the junction held 8 bases outside the gene matches. The CDR3 loop is CASSRRTGDEQYF. DNA for the CDR3: TGTGCCAGCAGCCGAAGGACAGGGGATGAGCAGTACTTC.

At least ten counts were recorded for this clonotype. V usage is TRBV7-2 and J usage is TRBJ2-1, with D perhaps matching TRBD1 or TRBD2 (5 bases each). Trimming took off 5 bases at V and 6 bases at J, with 11 bases between the two ends. The germline gives CDR1 SGHTA, CDR2 FQGNSA. The CDR3 has 13 amino acids. The CDR3 sequence is CASSKPGPNEQFF. The CDR3 nucleotides are TGTGCCAGCAGCAAGCCGGGGCCCAATGAGCAGTTCTTC.

This clonotype was detected a few times. The chain employs TRBV20-1 and TRBJ1-1; D is uncertain. CDR3 length: 12 residues. Germline CDR1 and CDR2: DFQATT and SNEGSKA (reference sequence). The ends were cut back, 5 bases at V and 1 base at J, with 8 bases in the middle. CDR3 nucleotides: TGCAGTGCTCAGCCGGCGAACACTGAAGCTTTCTTT. This translates into CSAQPANTEAFF.

To note about this clonotype: A much more abundant neighbour one base away suggests this may be a read error. J is TRBJ2-3 and V is TRBV7-9; 7 bases fit TRBD2. This CDR3 is 15 amino acids long. Germline V lookup: CDR1 SEHNR, CDR2 FQNEAQ (reference sequence). V trimming: 0 bases; J trimming: 4 bases; junction bases outside the gene matches: 4. CDR3 DNA: TGTGCCAGCAGCTTAGCGGGACGGGAGGCAGATACGCAGTATTTT. Protein product: CASSLAGREADTQYF.

This clonotype was picked up many times. The V call is TRBV7-6, the J call TRBJ2-1; D unresolved. V dropped 5 bases and J dropped 0 bases, with 17 bases sitting between them. CDR1 is SGHVS and CDR2 is FNYEAQ in the germline V gene. The CDR3 sequence is 17 residues long. The CDR3, as DNA: TGTGCCAGCAGCCTAAGGGCCATGAGACTCTCCTACAATGAGCAGTTCTTC. Protein sequence: CASSLRAMRLSYNEQFF.

CDR3 coding DNA: TGTGCCTGGAACAGGGGGCAAAATGAAAAACTGTTTTTT. The encoded protein is CAWNRGQNEKLFF. This chain uses TRBV30 with TRBJ1-4; 9 positions agree with TRBD1. Germline CDR1 reads GTSNPN; CDR2 reads SVGIG (reference sequence). V shed 4 bases, J shed 5 bases, and the junction held 2 bases outside the gene matches. CDR3 length: 13 amino acids.

This clonotype was observed a few times. The chain recombines TRBV4-2 with TRBJ2-1, with D perhaps given as TRBD1 or TRBD2 (6 bases each). The DNA end lines up better with TRBJ2-7; the J call may be wrong. Germline-derived CDR1 and CDR2 are LGHNA and YNFKEQ. The CDR3 contains 18 residues. This chain's CDR3 is CASSQDPLRGETYNEQYF. In DNA form, the CDR3 reads TGTGCCAGCAGCCAAGATCCGCTGAGGGGGGAAACCTACAATGAGCAGTACTTC.

Ten or more counts support this clonotype. The chain is built from TRBV10-3 and TRBJ1-5; D ambiguous. The CDR3 totals 14 residues. V shed 4 bases and J shed 3 bases, with 10 bases lying between them. Looked up from germline, CDR1 is ENHRY and CDR2 is SYGVKD. CDR3 protein: CAISVGTDNQPQHF. The CDR3 DNA is TGTGCCATCAGTGTAGGTACCGACAATCAGCCCCAGCATTTT.

The chain uses TRBV6-5 and TRBJ2-1, with 12 bases that match TRBD2. Germline CDR1 MNHEY, CDR2 SVGAGI. V lost 7 bases and J lost 6; bases outside the gene matches: 4. This CDR3 has 14 residues. CDR3 sequence: CASKLAGGSNEQFF. CDR3 nucleotide sequence: TGTGCCAGCAAACTAGCGGGAGGTAGCAATGAGCAGTTCTTC.

This chain connects TRBV20-1 to TRBJ1-5; 7 bases are shared with TRBD1. The CDR3 length is 12 residues. J lost 5 bases, V lost 3 bases, and 1 base had no gene match. CDR1 is DFQATT and CDR2 is SNEGSKA in the germline V gene (reference sequence). Here the CDR3 reads CSASQGDQPQHF. Here the CDR3 DNA reads TGCAGTGCTAGTCAGGGGGATCAGCCCCAGCATTTT.

This clonotype was seen repeatedly, ten times or more. The gene calls are TRBV27 and TRBJ1-4; D not resolved. Between the trimmed V and J ends, which lost 8 bases and 8 bases, there was a span of 21 bases. Germline CDR1 MNHEY, CDR2 SMNVEV (reference sequence). This CDR3 comprises 15 residues. For the CDR3, the DNA is TGTGCCAGCCGACAAGGGATGGAGGGTGGCGAAAAACTGTTTTTT. Translation gives CASRQGMEGGEKLFF.

The CDR3 bases are TGTGCCAGCAGCCGGCTAGCGGTGGGGGGGACCCGGGAGCAGTTCTTC. Translation gives CASSRLAVGGTREQFF. The chain couples TRBV7-6 to TRBJ2-1; 7 positions match TRBD2. With 5 bases clipped from V and 10 bases from J, the junction kept 17 bases outside the gene matches. This CDR3 is built from 16 residues. Germline V gene lookup returns CDR1 SGHVS and CDR2 FNYEAQ. The variable domain in full, with the rest retrieved from reference TRBV7-6 and TRBJ2-1, is GAGVSQSPRYKVTKRGQDVALRCDPISGHVSLYWYRQALGQGPEFLTYFNYEAQQDKSGLPNDRFSAERPEGSISTLTIQRTEQRDSAMYRCASSRLAVGGTREQFFGPGTRLTVL.

In its sample, this clonotype was seen many times. The gene calls are TRBV7-2 and TRBJ1-1; possibly TRBD1 for D (5 bases). Germline CDR1 reads SGHTA; CDR2 reads FQGNSA. The CDR3 sequence is 15 residues long. Trimming stripped 2 bases from V and 1 base from J, with 11 bases between. The CDR3 protein is CASSLLGVGNTEAFF. CDR3 DNA: TGTGCCAGCAGCTTATTAGGGGTTGGGAACACTGAAGCTTTCTTT. Complete variable domain (other parts from reference TRBV7-2 and TRBJ1-1): GAGVSQSPSNKVTEKGKDVELRCDPISGHTALYWYRQSLGQGLEFLIYFQGNSAPDKSGLPSDRFSAERTGGSVSTLTIQRTQQEDSAVYLCASSLLGVGNTEAFFGQGTRLTVV.

Note on this clonotype: Being one base from a much bigger clone, this may be a read error. In nucleotides, the CDR3 is TGTGCCAGCTCTCAGGGACAGGGGCGAAACAATGAGCAGTACTTC. Translated, it gives CASSQGQGRNNEQYF. The chain carries TRBV18 and TRBJ2-5; 10 bases are shared with TRBD1. The V gene end was trimmed by 6 bases and the J gene end by 11 bases; junction bases not matched to a gene: 15. This CDR3 is built from 15 residues. Germline loops: CDR1 KGHSH, CDR2 LQKENI.

The J gene is TRBJ2-1, the V gene TRBV11-2; TRBD2 agrees at 7 bases. Unmatched junction bases numbered 10, after V lost 7 bases and J lost 7 bases. This CDR3 contains 14 residues. Germline V gene sequence: CDR1 SGHAT, CDR2 FQNNGV. CDR3 coding DNA: TGTGCCAGCAACTCCTCGGGGGGTGGGAATGAGCAGTTCTTC. It is translated as CASNSSGGGNEQFF.

The V call is TRBV6-5, the J call TRBJ1-6; 7 positions agree with TRBD1. Trimming removed 2 bases from V and 1 base from J; junction bases left unmatched: 8. Germline loops: CDR1 MNHEY, CDR2 SVGAGI. The length of the CDR3 is 18 residues. CDR3 nucleotides: TGTGCCAGCAGTTACGGTTCGGCAGGGGGTTCCTATAATTCACCCCTCCACTTT. Its translation: CASSYGSAGGSYNSPLHF.

CDR3: CASREGLSNTEAFF. CDR3 bases: TGTGCCAGCAGGGAGGGACTCTCGAACACTGAAGCTTTCTTT. This chain links TRBV6-2 or TRBV6-3 with TRBJ1-1; weak D call: TRBD1 (5 bases). The CDR3 loop spans 14 amino acids. Germline assignment: CDR1 MNHEY and CDR2 SVGEGT. Trimming took off 6 bases at V and 1 base at J, with 12 bases between the two ends.

This clonotype was found a few times. The V and J genes are TRBV11-2 and TRBJ2-2; TRBD1 aligns across 10 bases. The CDR3 consists of 16 residues. V gave up 1 base and J gave up 9 bases; unmatched junction bases: 8. Germline V gene lookup returns CDR1 SGHAT and CDR2 FQNNGV. As DNA, the CDR3 is TGTGCCAGCAGCTTAGGGGGACAGGGGCAAATCAGGGAGCTGTTTTTT. It translates to CASSLGGQGQIRELFF.

Worth noting for this clonotype: A clone one base away is much larger, so this may be a read error. The chain carries TRBV29-1 and TRBJ2-4; 8 bases map to TRBD1. The CDR3 has 14 residues. Looked up from germline, CDR1 is SQVTM and CDR2 is ANQGSEA. Here the CDR3 reads CSVGQGSAKSIQYF. The CDR3 coding sequence is TGCAGCGTTGGACAGGGGTCAGCCAAAAGCATTCAGTACTTC.

Of note for this clonotype: A much larger clone sits a single nucleotide away, making a read error possible. The chain is built from TRBV6-5 and TRBJ2-5; unclear D gene. The DNA matches TRBJ2-1 better at its end, which makes the J call doubtful. From germline, CDR1 is MNHEY and CDR2 SVGAGI. CDR3 length: 14 residues. The CDR3 loop is CASSSRFRQETQFF. The CDR3 bases are TGTGCCAGCAGTTCGCGGTTCCGCCAAGAGACCCAGTTCTTC.